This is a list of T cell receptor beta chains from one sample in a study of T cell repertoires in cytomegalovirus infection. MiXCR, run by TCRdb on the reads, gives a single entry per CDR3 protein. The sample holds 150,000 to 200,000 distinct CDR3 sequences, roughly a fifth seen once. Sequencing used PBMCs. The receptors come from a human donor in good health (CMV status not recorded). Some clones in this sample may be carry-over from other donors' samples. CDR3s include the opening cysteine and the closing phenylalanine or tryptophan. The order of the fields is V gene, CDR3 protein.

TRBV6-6,CASSPRHGGTDTQYF
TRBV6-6,CASRGVAGDGADTQYF
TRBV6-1,CASSEGVAGGRIDNEQFF
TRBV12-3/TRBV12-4,CASRRGGGSNQPQHF
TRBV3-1,CASSQDLGPQPQHF
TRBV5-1,CASSSQVARSGSNVLTF
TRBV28,CASNTVSYGYTF
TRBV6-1,CASSEALGVTEQFF
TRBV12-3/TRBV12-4,CASNKLNTEAFF
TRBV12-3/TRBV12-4,CASRVQGRNTIYF
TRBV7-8,CASSLATVEAFF
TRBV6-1,CASSPGQGGYYGYTF
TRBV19,CASSTDRGVIREKLFF
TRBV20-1,CSAWTSGYSYNEQFF
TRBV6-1,CASSRPAGNTIYF
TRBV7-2,CASAPLGTDTQYF
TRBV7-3,CASSPNPNAPIYEQYF
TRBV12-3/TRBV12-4,CASSLGGRLNQPQHF
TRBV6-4,CASRDRVAGELFF
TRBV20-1,CSAGGGETLDGYTF
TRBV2,CASSPWDGINYGYTF
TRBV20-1,CSARLQGETQYF
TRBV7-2,CASRGLPGNEQFF
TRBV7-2,CASSLSGVASTDTQYF
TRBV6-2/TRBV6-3,CASSGRAFYNSPLHF
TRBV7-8,CASSLYYDRLAYEQYF
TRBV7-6,CASRSGAGREQYF
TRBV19,CASSLLSTGLYSGANVLTF
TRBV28,CASSLGQWSYEQYF
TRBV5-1,CASSPFWAETLFF
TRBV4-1,CASSQDPSGQTRNQPQHF
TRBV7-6,CASSLGQGDTGELFF
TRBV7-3,CASSPIAGNEQFF
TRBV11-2,CASSPGHTAVSYEQYF
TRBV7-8,CASSLGGQNSYEQYF
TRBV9,CASTKKNVYYGYTF
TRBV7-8,CASSFLTVVQPQHF
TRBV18,CASSPSGGPNTEAFF
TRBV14,CASSQGPLIYNEQFF
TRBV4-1,CASSQGGQVNTGELFF
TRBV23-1,CASSPNGHTRLNSPLHF
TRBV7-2,CASSSTSGRFGANVLTF
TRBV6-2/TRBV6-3,CATTDGANYGYTF
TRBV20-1,CSAREARRLDYGYTF
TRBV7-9,CASSPGNPYGYTF